The 25 T cell receptor beta chains below all came from one sample that was sequenced in a study of T-cell reconstitution after alpha-beta-depleted transplantation in children. Molecular barcoding with unique molecular identifiers was used for the TCRbeta library. One entry per CDR3 protein results from TCRdb running MiXCR on the PCR reads. The table lists some 400,000 distinct CDR3 sequences, roughly 21% of them singletons, with 3.8% in the top ten. Sequencing was performed on PBMCs from the stem cell graft donor, taken from the stem cell graft. These receptors were obtained from a human donor who donated a stem cell graft to a child with acute myeloid leukemia.

This clonotype was detected only a few times. The V and J genes are TRBV24-1 and TRBJ1-3, with D perhaps matching TRBD1 (6 bases). V lost 9 bases and J lost 4, with 12 bases in between. CDR1 and CDR2 (germline): KGHDR, SFDVKD. The CDR3 runs 13 residues. The CDR3, as DNA: TGTGCCACCGCAGCGGGGGGCGGAAACACCATATATTTT. Protein product: CATAAGGGNTIYF.

The genes are TRBV11-2 and TRBJ1-5, with D maybe TRBD1 (6 bases). Germline values: CDR1 SGHAT, CDR2 FQNNGV. This CDR3 comprises 15 residues. The V end lost 3 bases, the J end lost 3 bases, and 12 bases lay between the germline ends. The DNA of the CDR3 is TGTGCCAGCAGCTTCACCGGGACAAACAATCAGCCCCAGCATTTT. It yields the protein CASSFTGTNNQPQHF.

This clonotype was recorded many times. The V call is TRBV6-2 or TRBV6-3, the J call TRBJ2-3; D gene unclear. This CDR3 is built from 13 residues. The germline gives CDR1 MNHEY, CDR2 SVGEGT. Trimming took off 5 bases at V and 5 bases at J, with 11 bases between the two ends. In DNA, the CDR3 is TGTGCCAGCAGTCGAATGGAGCGAGATACGCAGTATTTT. Protein: CASSRMERDTQYF.

The chain couples TRBV6-2 or TRBV6-3 to TRBJ2-3; D ambiguous. The CDR3 spans 16 residues. V gave up 5 bases and J gave up 3 bases, with 18 bases separating them. The germline gives CDR1 MNHEY, CDR2 SVGEGT. CDR3 DNA: TGTGCCAGCAGTCGCCCAAGGTCTCGAGGAACAGATACGCAGTATTTT. This encodes CASSRPRSRGTDTQYF.

The chain recombines TRBV6-5 with TRBJ2-3; D gene unclear. This CDR3 contains 13 residues. The V gene lost 2 bases and the J gene lost 0 bases, with 3 bases spanning the gap. In germline, CDR1 is MNHEY, CDR2 SVGAGI. In DNA form, the CDR3 reads TGTGCCAGCAGTTACGACAGCACAGATACGCAGTATTTT. As protein: CASSYDSTDTQYF.

This clonotype was counted between two and nine times. This chain connects TRBV12-3 or TRBV12-4 to TRBJ2-7; 14 bases line up with TRBD2. The CDR3 is 16 amino acids. V shed 5 bases and J 5 bases; nucleotides not matched to a gene: 8. The CDR3 reads CASSQKGLAGANEQYF. The CDR3, as DNA: TGTGCCAGCAGTCAGAAGGGACTAGCGGGAGCCAACGAGCAGTACTTC.

This clonotype occurred many times. This chain uses TRBV5-1 with TRBJ2-7, with unresolved D. In germline, CDR1 is SGHRS, CDR2 YFSETQ. Trimming pared 5 bases from V and 3 bases from J, leaving 6 bases between. The CDR3 runs 11 residues. In DNA form, the CDR3 reads TGCGCCAGCAGGCTTTACTACGAGCAGTACTTC. It encodes CASRLYYEQYF.

The V and J genes are TRBV11-2 and TRBJ2-5; perhaps TRBD1 as D (5 bases). Trimming took off 0 bases at V and 5 bases at J, with 13 bases between the two ends. The CDR3 contains 15 residues. The germline CDR1 and CDR2 sequences are SGHAT and FQNNGV. The CDR3 region is CASSLDGQGWETQYF. CDR3 coding DNA: TGTGCCAGCAGCTTAGATGGGCAGGGTTGGGAGACCCAGTACTTC.

J is TRBJ2-5 and V is TRBV3-1, with D possibly being TRBD1 (6 bases). With 6 bases removed from V and 8 bases from J, the gap between germline ends came to 16 bases. CDR3 length: 13 amino acids. CDR1 and CDR2 from the germline V gene are LGHDT and YNNKEL (reference sequence). CDR3 coding DNA: TGTGCCAGCAGGGCCGGGGAAGGGGGAACCCAGTACTTC. As protein: CASRAGEGGTQYF.

This clonotype was recorded a few times. This chain links TRBV5-6 with TRBJ2-1; 8 bases agree with TRBD2. Germline values: CDR1 SGHDT, CDR2 YYEEEE. After removal of 0 bases from V and 4 bases from J, the junction contained 3 bases not matched to a gene. The length of the CDR3 is 15 residues. The CDR3 here is CASSLGLAFYNEQFF. CDR3 coding DNA: TGTGCCAGCAGCTTGGGACTAGCGTTTTACAATGAGCAGTTCTTC.

This clonotype was observed many times. This chain links TRBV7-2 with TRBJ2-1, with D possibly being TRBD2 (6 bases). V was cut by 1 base and J by 2 bases, with 15 bases left in between. CDR3 length equals 17 residues. From germline, CDR1 is SGHTA and CDR2 FQGNSA. CDR3: CASSLVGGTPPYNEQFF. The CDR3 nucleotides are TGTGCCAGCAGCTTAGTGGGGGGTACCCCCCCCTACAATGAGCAGTTCTTC.

This clonotype was picked up many times. The gene calls are TRBV12-3 or TRBV12-4 and TRBJ2-7, with D possibly TRBD2 on 5 matching bases. The CDR3 has 12 residues. V was clipped by 5 bases and J by 3 bases, with 8 bases between them. The DNA of the CDR3 is TGTGCCAGCAGTCTAGGGAGCTACGAGCAGTACTTC. Amino acid sequence: CASSLGSYEQYF.

This chain links TRBV28 with TRBJ2-5; D is possibly TRBD1 or TRBD2 (6 bases each). Germline V gene lookup returns CDR1 MDHEN and CDR2 SYDVKM. The CDR3 is 15 amino acids. The V and J ends lost 6 bases and 5 bases respectively, with 19 bases between them. The CDR3 bases are TGTGCCAGCAGACACAAGGGGGGTCGGATGGAGACCCAGTACTTC. The encoded protein is CASRHKGGRMETQYF.

This clonotype was observed a handful of times. This sequence joins TRBV7-9 and TRBJ1-1, with D possibly TRBD1 on 6 matching bases. This CDR3 has 15 residues. V was cut by 5 bases and J by 1 base, with 14 bases left in between. Germline CDR1 is SEHNR and CDR2 is FQNEAQ (reference sequence). The CDR3 sequence is CASSPPGQTNTEAFF. CDR3 nucleotide sequence: TGTGCCAGCAGCCCTCCCGGACAGACGAACACTGAAGCTTTCTTT. Full variable domain (missing parts from reference TRBV7-9 and TRBJ1-1): DTGVSQNPRHKITKRGQNVTFRCDPISEHNRLYWYRQTLGQGPEFLTYFQNEAQLEKSRLLSDRFSAERPKGSFSTLEIQRTEQGDSAMYLCASSPPGQTNTEAFFGQGTRLTVV.

There are a few counts of this clonotype. The genes are TRBV4-3 and TRBJ2-3, with TRBD2 as a possible D gene (5 bases). This CDR3 spans 12 amino acids. Trimming removed 5 bases from V and 7 bases from J, with 10 bases in between. Germline values: CDR1 LGHNA, CDR2 YSLEER. CDR3 in amino acids: CASSKGGNTQYF. Here the CDR3 DNA reads TGCGCCAGCAGCAAAGGAGGAAATACGCAGTATTTT.

This clonotype showed up many times. This chain uses TRBV29-1 with TRBJ2-1; D possibly corresponds to TRBD2 (6 bases). CDR1 is SQVTM, CDR2 ANQGSEA, per germline. V dropped 6 bases and J dropped 6 bases, with 24 bases sitting between them. The CDR3 runs 16 residues. The CDR3 DNA reads as TGCAGCGTCCGACTATATAATAGCGGAGGTCCCAATGAGCAGTTCTTC. Its translation is CSVRLYNSGGPNEQFF.

This clonotype was found many times. The chain links TRBV20-1 to TRBJ2-7, with 9 bases identical to TRBD2. J gave up 3 bases and V 6 bases, and 9 bases lay outside the gene matches. The germline V gene encodes CDR1 DFQATT and CDR2 SNEGSKA (reference sequence). The length of the CDR3 is 14 residues. Here the CDR3 reads CSAAALAGFYEQYF. CDR3 bases: TGCAGTGCCGCGGCGCTAGCGGGGTTCTACGAGCAGTACTTC.

The count of this clonotype is one. The V and J genes are TRBV20-1 and TRBJ2-5, with TRBD2 matching over 10 bases. The CDR3 has 15 residues. V shed 6 bases, J shed 4 bases, and the junction held 11 bases outside the gene matches. Germline values: CDR1 DFQATT, CDR2 SNEGSKA (reference sequence). CDR3 sequence reads: CSATRLAGIGETQYF. The DNA of the CDR3 is TGCAGTGCCACACGACTAGCGGGCATTGGAGAGACCCAGTACTTC.

This clonotype was counted only a few times. The gene calls are TRBV11-1 and TRBJ2-7; the match to TRBD2 covers 12 bases. This CDR3 spans 18 amino acids. Germline lookup yields CDR1 SGHAT and CDR2 FQDESV (reference sequence). V was pared by 5 bases and J by 0 bases, with 11 bases of the junction left unmatched. CDR3 amino acids: CASSPGTSGWGFSYEQYF. Written as DNA, the CDR3 is TGTGCCAGCAGCCCCGGGACTAGCGGGTGGGGATTCTCCTACGAGCAGTACTTC.

This clonotype turned up a few times. The chain combines TRBV28 with TRBJ1-4; D is perhaps TRBD1 (6 bases). This CDR3 is built from 14 residues. The V end was cut by 5 bases, the J end by 4 bases, with 11 bases between. The germline V gene encodes CDR1 MDHEN and CDR2 SYDVKM. CDR3 nucleotides: TGTGCCAGCAGTCACGGGACACTTAATGAAAAACTGTTTTTT. It codes for CASSHGTLNEKLFF.

This clonotype appeared many times. The chain is built from TRBV29-1 and TRBJ2-1, with a possible D match to TRBD2 (5 bases). The CDR3 length is 14 residues. Looked up from germline, CDR1 is SQVTM and CDR2 is ANQGSEA. Between the trimmed V and J ends, which lost 2 bases and 0 bases, there was a span of 8 bases. CDR3 nucleotides: TGCAGCGTTGAACGAGGGAGCTCCTACAATGAGCAGTTCTTC. This translates into CSVERGSSYNEQFF.

This clonotype came up a few times. The J gene is TRBJ2-2, the V gene TRBV10-3; D gene ambiguous. CDR3 length equals 14 residues. Looked up from germline, CDR1 is ENHRY and CDR2 is SYGVKD. The V gene lost 4 bases and the J gene lost 0 bases, with 6 bases spanning the gap. The CDR3 region is CAISGTANTGELFF. CDR3 coding DNA: TGTGCCATCAGTGGGACGGCGAACACCGGGGAGCTGTTTTTT.

This clonotype was observed many times. The gene calls are TRBV20-1 and TRBJ2-7; 10 bases match TRBD1. The CDR3 totals 14 residues. V shed 3 bases, J shed 3 bases, and the junction held 5 bases outside the gene matches. CDR1 DFQATT and CDR2 SNEGSKA come from the germline V gene (reference sequence). CDR3 loop: CSASRDRGHYEQYF. CDR3 nucleotides: TGCAGTGCTAGCAGGGACAGGGGCCACTACGAGCAGTACTTC.

This clonotype was detected a few times. The J gene is TRBJ1-2, the V gene TRBV20-1; D call uncertain. The V gene's germline CDR1 is DFQATT and CDR2 SNEGSKA (reference sequence). This CDR3 region has 10 residues. V dropped 3 bases and J dropped 4 bases, with 3 bases sitting between them. CDR3 nucleotides: TGCAGTGCTAGTAGCTATGGCTACACCTTC. Residues: CSASSYGYTF.

The chain uses TRBV20-1 and TRBJ2-5, with a weak D call TRBD1 (5 bases). Germline lookup yields CDR1 DFQATT and CDR2 SNEGSKA (reference sequence). The CDR3 contains 17 residues. The V end lost 0 bases, the J end lost 4 bases, and 21 bases lay between the germline ends. The CDR3 loop is CSARDVRSTGGRETQYF. Here the CDR3 DNA reads TGCAGTGCTAGAGACGTTCGAAGCACAGGTGGGCGAGAGACCCAGTACTTC.